The next 5 T cell receptor beta chains were all read from a single sample in a study of cytomegalovirus exposure and HLA in healthy donors. Primers: 60 Vbeta forward and 13 Jbeta reverse. Repertoires were generated with immunoSEQ multiplex PCR, while TCRdb's copy carries only in-frame clones and drops some. The repertoire holds over 100,000 clones, 75% to 85% seen once, with 0.85% to 1.4% in the top ten. The sequenced material came from PBMCs. Every receptor here comes from a male donor in good health and CMV-seronegative.

Notes on this clone: Mismatch with germline at one junction end may stem from a read error. The chain employs TRBV7-9 and TRBJ1-1; D unresolved. Germline V gene data show CDR1 as SEHNR and CDR2 as FQNEAQ (reference sequence). The CDR3 is 12 residues long. The CDR3 protein is CSSRPGGTEAFF. CDR3 nucleotides: TGTTCCAGCAGACCCGGAGGCACTGAAGCTTTCTTT.

CDR3 in DNA: TGTGCCTGGAGTGTTTTAGCGGGGGGGCAGGGTACGCAGTATTTT. Its protein product is CAWSVLAGGQGTQYF. The rearrangement uses TRBV30 and TRBJ2-3, with TRBD2 identical over 11 bases. The CDR3 sequence is 15 residues long. CDR1 and CDR2 from the germline V gene are GTSNPN and SVGIG (reference sequence). V lost 0 bases to trimming and J lost 8 bases; unmatched junction nucleotides: 7. The full variable domain, rest sourced from reference TRBV30 and TRBJ2-3, is SQTIHQWPATLVQPVGSPLSLECTVEGTSNPNLYWYRQAAGRGLQLLFYSVGIGQISSEVPQNLSASRPQDRQFILSSKKLLLSDSGFYLCAWSVLAGGQGTQYFGPGTRLTVL.

The V and J genes are TRBV6-5 and TRBJ2-7; D possibly corresponds to TRBD2 (5 bases). In germline, CDR1 is MNHEY, CDR2 SVGAGI. The length of the CDR3 is 15 residues. V shed 0 bases and J shed 6 bases, with 15 bases lying between them. Here the CDR3 reads CASSYSRWGRGEQYF. The CDR3 DNA reads as TGTGCCAGCAGTTACTCGCGGTGGGGTCGGGGCGAGCAGTACTTC.

The rearrangement uses TRBV5-6 and TRBJ2-1, with 9 bases matching TRBD1. Unmatched junction bases numbered 6, after V lost 3 bases and J lost 8 bases. From germline, CDR1 is SGHDT and CDR2 YYEEEE. CDR3 length: 14 amino acids. CDR3 residues: CASSWYRGPDEQFF. Here the CDR3 DNA reads TGTGCCAGCAGCTGGTACAGGGGGCCCGATGAGCAGTTCTTC.

The V and J genes are TRBV19 and TRBJ1-5; TRBD1 is a possible D gene (6 bases). V was cut by 6 bases and J by 3 bases, with 12 bases left in between. Germline V gene data show CDR1 as LNHDA and CDR2 as SQIVND (reference sequence). The CDR3 loop spans 14 amino acids. CDR3 region: CASRNRALNQPQHF. The CDR3 DNA sequence: TGTGCCAGTAGGAACAGGGCCCTCAATCAGCCCCAGCATTTT.